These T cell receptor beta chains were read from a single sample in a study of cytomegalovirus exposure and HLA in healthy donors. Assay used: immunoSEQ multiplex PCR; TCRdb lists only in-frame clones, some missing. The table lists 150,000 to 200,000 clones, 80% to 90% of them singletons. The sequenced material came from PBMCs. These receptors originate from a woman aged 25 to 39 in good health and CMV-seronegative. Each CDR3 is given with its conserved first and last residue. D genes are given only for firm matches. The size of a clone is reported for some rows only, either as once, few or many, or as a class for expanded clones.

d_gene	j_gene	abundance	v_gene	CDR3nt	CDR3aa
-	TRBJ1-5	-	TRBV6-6	TGTGCCAGCAGTTATAGTGCCAACCTCTATCAGCCCCAGCATTTT	CASSYSANLYQPQHF
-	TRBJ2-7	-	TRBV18	TGTGCCAGCTCACGGACATCCGGGCTGGACGAGCAGTACTTC	CASSRTSGLDEQYF
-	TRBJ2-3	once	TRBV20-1	TGCAGTGCTTCGCTCACAGATACGCAGTATTTT	CSASLTDTQYF
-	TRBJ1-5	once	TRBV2	TGTGCCAGCAGCTCCGGGACAAGGATTAATCAGCCCCAGCATTTT	CASSSGTRINQPQHF
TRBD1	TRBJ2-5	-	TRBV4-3	TGCGCCAGCAGCCAAGGCGTGGACAGGGACCGAGAGACCCAGTACTTC	CASSQGVDRDRETQYF
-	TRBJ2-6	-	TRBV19	TGTGCCAGTGAGGACGGCGCCTCTGGGGCCAACGTCCTGACTTTC	CASEDGASGANVLTF
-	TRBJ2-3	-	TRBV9	TGTGCCAGCAGCGTATTCGGGATAGCAGATACGCAGTATTTT	CASSVFGIADTQYF
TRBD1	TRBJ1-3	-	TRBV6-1	TGTGCCAGCAGTGAAGACTGGACAGGGGATGGAAACACCATATATTTT	CASSEDWTGDGNTIYF
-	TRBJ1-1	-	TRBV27	TGTGCCAGTGATGGCTTTACGCCGGGGGGCACTGAAGCTTTCTTT	CASDGFTPGGTEAFF
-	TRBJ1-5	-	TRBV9	TGTGCCAGCAGCGTTGGCGCAGCCGATAGCAATCAGCCCCAGCATTTT	CASSVGAADSNQPQHF
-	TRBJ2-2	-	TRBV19	TGTGCCAGTAGTATTGCGGGCAGGGGATCCGCCGGGGAGCTGTTTTTT	CASSIAGRGSAGELFF
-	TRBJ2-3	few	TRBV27	TGTGCCAGCAGCCGTACTTGGACAGATACGCAGTATTTT	CASSRTWTDTQYF
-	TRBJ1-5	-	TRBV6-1	TGTGCCAGCAGTTCGTGGGATCAGCCCCAGCATTTT	CASSSWDQPQHF
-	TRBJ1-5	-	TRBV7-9	TGTGCCAGCAGCCGCCGCGGAGATAGCAATCAGCCCCAGCATTTT	CASSRRGDSNQPQHF
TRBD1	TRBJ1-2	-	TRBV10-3	TGTGCCATCAGTGAGTCCGGGACAGGTAGTCGTTCTGGCTACACCTTC	CAISESGTGSRSGYTF
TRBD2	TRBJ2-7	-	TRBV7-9	TGTGCCAGCAGCCTTAGCGGGCGCGACGAGCAGTACTTC	CASSLSGRDEQYF
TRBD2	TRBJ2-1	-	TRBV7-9	TGTGCCAGCAGCTTAGGGGCGGGAGAAGGCTCCTACAATGAGCAGTTCTTC	CASSLGAGEGSYNEQFF
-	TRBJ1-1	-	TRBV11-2	TGTGCCAGCAGCTTACTACGGACTGAAGCTTTCTTT	CASSLLRTEAFF
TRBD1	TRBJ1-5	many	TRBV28	TGTGCCAGCAGTTCAATCGGACAGGCAAATCAGCCCCAGCATTTT	CASSSIGQANQPQHF
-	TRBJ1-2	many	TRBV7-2	TGTGCCAGCAGCCCATCGGCACAGGGAATCTATGGCTACACCTTC	CASSPSAQGIYGYTF
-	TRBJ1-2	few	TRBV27	TGTGCCAGCAGTTTATCGGCGGGCTATGGCTACACCTTC	CASSLSAGYGYTF
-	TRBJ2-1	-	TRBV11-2	TGTGCCAGCAGCTCGTTCGTGGCCGACTACAATGAGCAGTTCTTC	CASSSFVADYNEQFF
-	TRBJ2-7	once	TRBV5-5	TGTGCCAGCAGCTTAAGAGGGGTTCGCTACGAGCAGTACTTC	CASSLRGVRYEQYF
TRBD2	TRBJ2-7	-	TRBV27	TGTGCCAGCAGAGGACTAGCGGACCTCTGGAACGAGCAGTACTTC	CASRGLADLWNEQYF
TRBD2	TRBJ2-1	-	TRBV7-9	TGTGCCAGCAGCTTAGGTCCACTAGCGGGTAAAGGGAATGAGCAGTTCTTC	CASSLGPLAGKGNEQFF
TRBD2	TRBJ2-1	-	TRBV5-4	TGTGCCAGCAGCTTCGGGGGACTAGCGGCCAATGAGCAGTTCTTC	CASSFGGLAANEQFF
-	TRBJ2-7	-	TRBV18	TGTGCCAGCTCGCCGCAGGGTGCCTACGAGCAGTACTTC	CASSPQGAYEQYF
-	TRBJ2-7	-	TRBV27	TGTGCCAGCAGTCTAACCTCCGGGACAACCTACGAGCAGTACTTC	CASSLTSGTTYEQYF
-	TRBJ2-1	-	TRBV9	TGTGCCAGCAGCCGGTTAAACTCCTACAATGAGCAGTTCTTC	CASSRLNSYNEQFF
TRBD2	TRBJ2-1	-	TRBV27	TGTGCCAGCAGCACTAGCGGCCCCTACAATGAGCAGTTCTTC	CASSTSGPYNEQFF
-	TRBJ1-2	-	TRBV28	TGTGCCACAGAAGGAGGGGGGGGCGCAGGGTATGGCTACACCTTC	CATEGGGGAGYGYTF
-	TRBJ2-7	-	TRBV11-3	TGTGCCAGCAGCTTAAATGGGGGGGAGCAGTACTTC	CASSLNGGEQYF
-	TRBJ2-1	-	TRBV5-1	TGCGCCAGCAGCTTATATTCCTACAATGAGCAGTTCTTC	CASSLYSYNEQFF
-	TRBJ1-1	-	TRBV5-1	TGCGCCAGCAGCTTGGTACAAGTTCGTTCTGGGCTGCCAGACGGGAGAATGAACACTGAAGCTTTCTTT	CASSLVQVRSGLPDGRMNTEAFF
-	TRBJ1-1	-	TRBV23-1	TGCGCCAGCAGTCAATACACTGAAGCTTTCTTT	CASSQYTEAFF
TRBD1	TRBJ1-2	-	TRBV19	TGTGCCAGTTCGGACAGGGGTTATGGCTACACCTTC	CASSDRGYGYTF
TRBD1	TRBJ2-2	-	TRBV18	TGTGCCAGCTCACTTCGCGGGACAGGTGACACCGGGGAGCTGTTTTTT	CASSLRGTGDTGELFF
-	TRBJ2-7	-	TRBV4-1	TGCGCCAGCAGCCAAAGCGAACGCCTCTACGAGCAGTACTTC	CASSQSERLYEQYF
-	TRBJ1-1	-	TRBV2	TGTGCCAGCAGTGACCCCGGGACGTACTACTTT	CASSDPGTYYF
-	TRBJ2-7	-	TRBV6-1	TGTGCCAGCAGCAATCTTGGGGAGCAGTACTTC	CASSNLGEQYF
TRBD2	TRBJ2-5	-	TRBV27	TGTGCCAGCAGTTTATCCGGCTGGGTCGGGGGGACCCAAGAGACCCAGTACTTC	CASSLSGWVGGTQETQYF
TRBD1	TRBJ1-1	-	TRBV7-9	TGTGCCAGCAGCCGTGACAGGGGCACTGAAGCTTTCTTT	CASSRDRGTEAFF
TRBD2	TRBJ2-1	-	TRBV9	TGTGCCAGCAGCGTAGACATCCGGGGACTAGCGAAAAACAATGAGCAGTTCTTC	CASSVDIRGLAKNNEQFF
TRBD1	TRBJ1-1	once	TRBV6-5	TGTGCCAGCAGTCTCCGACAGGGGGCCACTGAAGCTTTCTTT	CASSLRQGATEAFF
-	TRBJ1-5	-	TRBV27	TGTGCCAGCAGTTTAAGTCCGGTAGGCAATCAGCCCCAGCATTTT	CASSLSPVGNQPQHF
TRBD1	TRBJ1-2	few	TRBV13	TGTGCCAGCAGCTTGGGACAGGGGGCCGACGGCTACACCTTC	CASSLGQGADGYTF
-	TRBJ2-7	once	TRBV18	TGTGCCAGCTCACCGAGGACGTCCCCCTACGAGCAGTACTTC	CASSPRTSPYEQYF
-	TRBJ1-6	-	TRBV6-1	TGTGCCAGCAGGGTCGCAGGGGAATTACCCCTCCACTTT	CASRVAGELPLHF
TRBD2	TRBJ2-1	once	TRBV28	TGTGCCAGCAGCCCGGGACTAGCGGGGGGATACAATGAGCAGTTCTTC	CASSPGLAGGYNEQFF